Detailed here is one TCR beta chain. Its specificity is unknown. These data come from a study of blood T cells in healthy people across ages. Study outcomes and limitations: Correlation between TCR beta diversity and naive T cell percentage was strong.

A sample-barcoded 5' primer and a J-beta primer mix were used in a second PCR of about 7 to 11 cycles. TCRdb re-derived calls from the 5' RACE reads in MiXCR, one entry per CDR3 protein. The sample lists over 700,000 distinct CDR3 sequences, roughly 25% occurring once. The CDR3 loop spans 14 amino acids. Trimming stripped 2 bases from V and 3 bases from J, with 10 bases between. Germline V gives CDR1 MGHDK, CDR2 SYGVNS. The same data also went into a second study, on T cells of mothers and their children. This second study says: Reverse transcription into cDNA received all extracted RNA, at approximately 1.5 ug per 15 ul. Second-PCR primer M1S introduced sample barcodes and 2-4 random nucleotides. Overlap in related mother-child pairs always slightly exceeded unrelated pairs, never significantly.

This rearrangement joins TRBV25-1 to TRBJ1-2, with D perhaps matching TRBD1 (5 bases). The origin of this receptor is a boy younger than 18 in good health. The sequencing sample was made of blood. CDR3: CASSEERGYYGYTF. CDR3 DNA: TGTGCCAGCAGTGAAGAGCGGGGGTACTATGGCTACACCTTC.